The rows below give T cell receptor beta chains drawn from one sample of a study of T-cell reconstitution after alpha-beta-depleted transplantation in children. TCRdb re-derived calls from the PCR reads in MiXCR, one entry per CDR3 protein. The sample gives 700,000 to 950,000 distinct CDR3 sequences, about 15% of which show up once; approximately 4.5% is in the top ten. This sample comprised PBMCs, mostly from graft donor cells, obtained 360 days after TCRalphabeta/CD19-depleted stem cell transplant. The source of these receptors is a male patient younger than 18 who had a stem cell transplant for acute lymphoblastic leukemia, so the T cells may come from the graft donor. Each CDR3 is given with its conserved first and last residue. The D gene is left open where the match is weak. Size tells how often a clone was seen (once, few, many) or the class of an expanded clone, and some rows leave it out.

>-|TRBJ2-7|many|TRBV5-1
TGCGCCAGCAGCATTACTTCGACGGTCGAGCAGTACTTC
CASSITSTVEQYF
>-|TRBJ1-2|-|TRBV12-3/TRBV12-4
TGTGCCAGCAGCTTTCCCGGACAGCACTATGGCTACACCTTC
CASSFPGQHYGYTF
>TRBD2|TRBJ2-1|-|TRBV29-1
TGCAGCGTTGTAGGTAGCGGGAATTCAGGAGGGCAGTTCTTC
CSVVGSGNSGGQFF
>TRBD2|TRBJ2-7|few|TRBV11-2
TGTGCCAGCAGCCACGGGACTAGGGTATTCTACGAGCAGTACTTC
CASSHGTRVFYEQYF
>-|TRBJ2-2|-|TRBV24-1
TGTGCCACCAGTGACTACTGGGGCGTGACCGGGGAGCTGTTTTTT
CATSDYWGVTGELFF
>-|TRBJ1-2|-|TRBV7-9
TGTGCCAGCAGCCGACCCTTGACAGATACTTATAACTATGGCTACACCTTC
CASSRPLTDTYNYGYTF
>TRBD2|TRBJ2-4|few|TRBV20-1
TGCAGTGCTAGAGATAGGACCCTAGCGGGAGGGATTCGGGGGAACATTCAGTACTTC
CSARDRTLAGGIRGNIQYF
>-|TRBJ2-3|-|TRBV30
TGTGCCTGGAGTGAGAGTGCCCACAGCACAGATACGCAGTATTTT
CAWSESAHSTDTQYF
>-|TRBJ2-7|few|TRBV7-9
TGTGCCAGCAGCTTTACTGAGATTTCCTACGAGCAGTACTTC
CASSFTEISYEQYF
>-|TRBJ2-1|few|TRBV7-9
TGTGCCAGCAGCTTAAGGCTAGGGCGCAATGAGCAGTTCTTC
CASSLRLGRNEQFF
>-|TRBJ2-1|many|TRBV21-1
TGTGCCAGCAGCAAACGCGGGACTAGCGGGTTCCGAGGTGGCAATGAGCAGTTCTTC
CASSKRGTSGFRGGNEQFF
>-|TRBJ2-7|-|TRBV12-5
TGTGCTAGTGGTTTGGGATTCGGGCCCTCCTACGAGCAGTACTTC
CASGLGFGPSYEQYF
>-|TRBJ2-7|-|TRBV28
TGTGCCAGCAGTAAGGGGGAGACTTCCTACGAGCAGTACTTC
CASSKGETSYEQYF
>-|TRBJ1-1|many|TRBV6-5
TGTGCCAGCAGTTACTCTAACTGGAACACTGAAGCTTTCTTT
CASSYSNWNTEAFF
>TRBD1|TRBJ2-1|-|TRBV29-1
TGCAGCGTTGAACCCCGGGACAGGGTCTATGAGCAGTTCTTC
CSVEPRDRVYEQFF
>TRBD2|TRBJ2-5|-|TRBV20-1
TGCAGTGCTAGGGAACCCCCGGGGAGGGGACGGGGAGGGACCCAGTACTTC
CSAREPPGRGRGGTQYF
>-|TRBJ2-1|few|TRBV29-1
TGCAGCGTTGAAGGGGTGCAGGGCCGGAACTACAATGAGCAGTTCTTC
CSVEGVQGRNYNEQFF
>-|TRBJ2-2|-|TRBV29-1
TGCAGCGTTTCAGATTCCCACTACGGGGAGCTGTTTTTT
CSVSDSHYGELFF
>TRBD1|TRBJ1-2|few|TRBV12-3/TRBV12-4
TGTGCCAGCAGTTTAGCGCGCGACAGGGGTCCTGGCTACACCTTC
CASSLARDRGPGYTF
>TRBD2|TRBJ2-1|few|TRBV5-1
TGCGCCAGCAAAAAGGGGACTAGAACACCTAATGAGCAGTTCTTC
CASKKGTRTPNEQFF
>TRBD2|TRBJ2-1|few|TRBV12-3/TRBV12-4
TGTGCCAGCAGCCCACTTCTAGCGGGAGCATACAATGAGCAGTTCTTC
CASSPLLAGAYNEQFF
>TRBD1|TRBJ1-1|many|TRBV7-8
TGTGCCAGCACCGAGGACAGGCGATTAATGAACACTGAAGCTTTCTTT
CASTEDRRLMNTEAFF
>-|TRBJ1-1|many|TRBV20-1
TGCAGTGCTAGAGAGGGATCTAGCCTGAACACTGAAGCTTTCTTT
CSAREGSSLNTEAFF
>TRBD2|TRBJ2-7|-|TRBV5-1
TGCGCCAGCAGCCCCTCGGGAGGGGGCTACGAGCAGTACTTC
CASSPSGGGYEQYF
>TRBD1|TRBJ2-5|few|TRBV5-1
TGCGCCAGCACCGCCCCCCGGGACAGGCTGTTTCGTAAAGAGACCCAGTACTTC
CASTAPRDRLFRKETQYF
>-|TRBJ2-6|-|TRBV24-1
TGTGCCACCAGTGCCCAACCGGGGGAGCCTGGGGCCAACGTCCTGACTTTC
CATSAQPGEPGANVLTF
>TRBD2|TRBJ2-7|-|TRBV20-1
TGCTGTGCTCCCATTAGGACTAGCGGGGAATCCTACGAGCAGTACTTC
CCAPIRTSGESYEQYF
>-|TRBJ2-7|-|TRBV19
TGTGCCAGTAGTATGGCTAGCGACTACGAGCAGTACTTC
CASSMASDYEQYF
>-|TRBJ2-7|-|TRBV12-3/TRBV12-4
TGTGCCAGCAGTGCCCCCCCCTTGGGGAGCTACGAGCAGTACTTC
CASSAPPLGSYEQYF
>-|TRBJ2-7|-|TRBV12-3/TRBV12-4
TGTGCCAGCATTATGGGGCCTAGTCCAGTTGGGAAGCAGTACTTC
CASIMGPSPVGKQYF
>-|TRBJ2-1|-|TRBV29-1
TGCAGCGAACTTGATACCTTGAGGGATGAGCAGTTCTTC
CSELDTLRDEQFF
>-|TRBJ2-7|-|TRBV29-1
TGCAGCGTTGAAGATCGAGGGAACTCCTACGAGCAGTACTTC
CSVEDRGNSYEQYF
>TRBD2|TRBJ2-1|-|TRBV9
TGTGCCAGCAGCGTAGAGGAACTAGCGCCCGATGAGCAGTTCTTC
CASSVEELAPDEQFF
>TRBD1|TRBJ2-7|many|TRBV5-1
TGCGCCAGCAGCTTCGGGACAGGGTCCTACGAGCAGTACTTC
CASSFGTGSYEQYF
>TRBD2|TRBJ2-3|-|TRBV12-3/TRBV12-4
TGTGCCAGCAGTTTACCGACTAGCGGGAGTAGGAATACGCAGTATTTT
CASSLPTSGSRNTQYF
>TRBD1|TRBJ1-2|few|TRBV7-8
TGTGCCAGCAGCACCCGGACAGGATATAACTATGGCTACACCTTC
CASSTRTGYNYGYTF
>-|TRBJ2-1|few|TRBV5-5
TGTGCCAGCAGCTTGGTCGCAATCAATGAGCAGTTCTTC
CASSLVAINEQFF
>-|TRBJ2-5|few|TRBV7-6
TGTGCCAGCAGCTTATGGCCCGTCCAAGAGACCCAGTACTTC
CASSLWPVQETQYF
>-|TRBJ2-5|-|TRBV5-1
TGCGCCAGCAGTAAGTCGGAGACCCAGTACTTC
CASSKSETQYF
>TRBD2|TRBJ2-1|-|TRBV20-1
TGCAGTGCTAGATCCCCGGGACTAGAGCAGTTCTTC
CSARSPGLEQFF
>-|TRBJ2-1|few|TRBV2
TGTGCCAGCAGTGAAGGAGTCGGTTACAATGAGCAGTTCTTC
CASSEGVGYNEQFF
>TRBD2|TRBJ2-5|few|TRBV5-6
TGTGCCAGCAGCCCTAGCGGGAGAGGATCAGAGACCCAGTACTTC
CASSPSGRGSETQYF
>TRBD1|TRBJ2-7|once|TRBV20-1
TGCAGTGCTAGAACCGGGACAGGATACGAGCAGTACTTC
CSARTGTGYEQYF
>-|TRBJ2-5|few|TRBV21-1
TGTGCCAGCAGCAAACCCGGGGAGACCCAGTACTTC
CASSKPGETQYF
>-|TRBJ2-7|-|TRBV10-3
TGTGCCATCAGGGCCCGGGACTCCTCCTACGAGCAGTACTTC
CAIRARDSSYEQYF
>TRBD1|TRBJ1-6|-|TRBV20-1
TGCAGTGCTACGGGGACAGGGCCGAGACCCCTCCACTTT
CSATGTGPRPLHF
>TRBD1|TRBJ2-3|-|TRBV15
TGTGCCACCAGCAGAGACCAGGGGGCAGATACGCAGTATTTT
CATSRDQGADTQYF
>-|TRBJ2-7|many|TRBV29-1
TGCAGCGTTCCCGGGACCTCCTACGAGCAGTACTTC
CSVPGTSYEQYF
>-|TRBJ2-3|many|TRBV24-1
TGTGCCACCAGTGATTTGTTGGGCACAGATACGCAGTATTTT
CATSDLLGTDTQYF
>-|TRBJ2-5|few|TRBV28
TGTGCCAGCAGTTTATGGGCCCTACGGGACGGTGGGAAAGAGACCCAGTACTTC
CASSLWALRDGGKETQYF
>TRBD2|TRBJ2-3|few|TRBV24-1
TGTGCCACCAGTGTCGGGAGGGCAGATACGCAGTATTTT
CATSVGRADTQYF
>-|TRBJ1-1|few|TRBV29-1
TGCAGCGCGGGATCCGGGTCGAACACTGAAGCTTTCTTT
CSAGSGSNTEAFF
>-|TRBJ1-1|-|TRBV18
TGTGCCAGCTCACCGAGGGGTAGGAACACTGAAGCTTTCTTT
CASSPRGRNTEAFF
>TRBD2|TRBJ2-7|-|TRBV27
TGTGCCAGCAGTTTGGGGAGGGCCGTTTCCTACGAGCAGTACTTC
CASSLGRAVSYEQYF
>TRBD2|TRBJ2-7|-|TRBV13
TGTGCCAGCAGCTCTCTTAAGCGGGGAGGCACCTACGAGCAGTACTTC
CASSSLKRGGTYEQYF
>-|TRBJ1-4|few|TRBV4-1
TGCGCCAGCAGCCAAGTGGGGGGGAATGAAAAACTGTTTTTT
CASSQVGGNEKLFF
>TRBD1|TRBJ2-6|-|TRBV29-1
TGCAGCGCTTTAGACAGGGCTGGGGCCAACGTCCTGACTTTC
CSALDRAGANVLTF
>-|TRBJ1-3|-|TRBV20-1
TGCAGTGCTAGAGATGGGAGGCAGGCCTCTGGAAACACCATATATTTT
CSARDGRQASGNTIYF
>TRBD1|TRBJ2-7|-|TRBV15
TGTGCCACCAGCATTATGGACAGGGGGGGCGAGCAGTACTTC
CATSIMDRGGEQYF